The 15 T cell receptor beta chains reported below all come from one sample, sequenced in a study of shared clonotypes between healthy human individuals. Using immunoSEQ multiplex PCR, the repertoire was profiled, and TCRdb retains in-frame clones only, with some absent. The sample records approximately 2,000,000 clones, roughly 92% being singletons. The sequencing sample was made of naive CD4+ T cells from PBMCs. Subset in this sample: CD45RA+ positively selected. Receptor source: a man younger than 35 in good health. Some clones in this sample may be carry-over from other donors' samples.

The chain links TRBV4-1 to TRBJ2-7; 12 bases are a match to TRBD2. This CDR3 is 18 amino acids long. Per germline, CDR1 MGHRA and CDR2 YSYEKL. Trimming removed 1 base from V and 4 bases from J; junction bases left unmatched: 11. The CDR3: CASSQGFRLAGDVYEQYF. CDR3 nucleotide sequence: TGCGCCAGCAGCCAAGGTTTCCGACTAGCGGGAGACGTATACGAGCAGTACTTC.

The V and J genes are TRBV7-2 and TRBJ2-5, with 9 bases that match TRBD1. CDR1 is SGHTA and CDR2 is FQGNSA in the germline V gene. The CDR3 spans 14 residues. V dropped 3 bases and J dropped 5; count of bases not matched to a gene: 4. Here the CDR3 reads CASSFHGTGETQYF. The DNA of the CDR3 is TGTGCCAGCAGCTTTCACGGGACAGGGGAGACCCAGTACTTC. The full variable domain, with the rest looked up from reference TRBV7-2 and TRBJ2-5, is GAGVSQSPSNKVTEKGKDVELRCDPISGHTALYWYRQSLGQGLEFLIYFQGNSAPDKSGLPSDRFSAERTGGSVSTLTIQRTQQEDSAVYLCASSFHGTGETQYFGPGTRLLVL.

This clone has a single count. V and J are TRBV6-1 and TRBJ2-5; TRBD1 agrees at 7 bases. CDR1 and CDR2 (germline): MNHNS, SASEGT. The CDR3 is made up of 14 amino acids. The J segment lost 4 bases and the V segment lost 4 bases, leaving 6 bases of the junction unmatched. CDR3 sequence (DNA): TGTGCCAGCAGTGTCCGGACAGGACTAGAGACCCAGTACTTC. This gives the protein CASSVRTGLETQYF.

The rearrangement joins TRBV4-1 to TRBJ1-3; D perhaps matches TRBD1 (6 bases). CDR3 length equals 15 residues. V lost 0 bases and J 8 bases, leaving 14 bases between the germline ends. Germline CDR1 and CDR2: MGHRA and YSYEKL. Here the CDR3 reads CASSQEGRGGDTIYF. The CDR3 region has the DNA TGCGCCAGCAGCCAAGAGGGCAGGGGAGGCGACACCATATATTTT.

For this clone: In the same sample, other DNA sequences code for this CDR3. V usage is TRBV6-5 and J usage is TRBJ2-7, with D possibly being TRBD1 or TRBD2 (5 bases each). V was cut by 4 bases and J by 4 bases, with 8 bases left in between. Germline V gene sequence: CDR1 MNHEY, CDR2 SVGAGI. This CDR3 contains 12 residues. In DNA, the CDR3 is TGTGCCAGCAGTTCGAGGGGTTACGAGCAGTACTTC. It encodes CASSSRGYEQYF.

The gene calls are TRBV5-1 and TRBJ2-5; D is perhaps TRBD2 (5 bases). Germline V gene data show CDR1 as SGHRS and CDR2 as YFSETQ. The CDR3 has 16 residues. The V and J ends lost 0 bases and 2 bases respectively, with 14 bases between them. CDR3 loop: CASSLVGELMQETQYF. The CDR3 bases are TGCGCCAGCAGCTTGGTTGGGGAGTTAATGCAAGAGACCCAGTACTTC.

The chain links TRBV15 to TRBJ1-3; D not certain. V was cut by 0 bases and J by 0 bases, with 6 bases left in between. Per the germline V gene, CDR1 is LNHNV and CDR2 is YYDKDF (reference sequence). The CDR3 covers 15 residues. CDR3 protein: CATSRERLSGNTIYF. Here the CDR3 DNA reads TGTGCCACCAGCAGAGAACGACTCTCTGGAAACACCATATATTTT.

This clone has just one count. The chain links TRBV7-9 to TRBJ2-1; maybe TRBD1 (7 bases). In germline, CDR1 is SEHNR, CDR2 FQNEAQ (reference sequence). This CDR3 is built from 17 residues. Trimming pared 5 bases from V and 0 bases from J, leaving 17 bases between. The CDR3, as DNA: TGTGCCAGCAGCCCAGGGGGGACTGAGTCCTCCTACAATGAGCAGTTCTTC. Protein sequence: CASSPGGTESSYNEQFF.

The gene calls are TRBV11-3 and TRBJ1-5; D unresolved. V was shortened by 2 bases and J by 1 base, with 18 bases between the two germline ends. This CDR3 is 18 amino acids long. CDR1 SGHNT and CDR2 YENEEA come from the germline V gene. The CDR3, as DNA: TGTGCCAGCAGCTTATGCCGGGCCCGAAAATGGAGCAATCAGCCCCAGCATTTT. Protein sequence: CASSLCRARKWSNQPQHF.

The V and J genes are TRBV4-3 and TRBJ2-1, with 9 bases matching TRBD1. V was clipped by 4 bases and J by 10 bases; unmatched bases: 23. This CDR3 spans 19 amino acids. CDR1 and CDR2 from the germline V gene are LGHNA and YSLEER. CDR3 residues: CASSLDNTQGAGGWREQFF. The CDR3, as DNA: TGCGCCAGCAGCCTCGATAACACACAGGGGGCCGGGGGATGGAGGGAGCAGTTCTTC.

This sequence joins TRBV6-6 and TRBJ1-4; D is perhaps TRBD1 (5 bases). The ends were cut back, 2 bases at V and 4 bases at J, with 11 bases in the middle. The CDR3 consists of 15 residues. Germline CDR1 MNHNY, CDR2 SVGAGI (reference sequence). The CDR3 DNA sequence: TGTGCCAGCAGTTACGATGGGGGAATTAATGAAAAACTGTTTTTT. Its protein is CASSYDGGINEKLFF.

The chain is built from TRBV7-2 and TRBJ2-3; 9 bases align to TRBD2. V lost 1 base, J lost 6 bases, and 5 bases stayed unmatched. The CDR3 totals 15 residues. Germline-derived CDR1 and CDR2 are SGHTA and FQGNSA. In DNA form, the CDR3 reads TGTGCCAGCAGCTTAGAACCAGCGGGAGGCGATACGCAGTATTTT. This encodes CASSLEPAGGDTQYF.

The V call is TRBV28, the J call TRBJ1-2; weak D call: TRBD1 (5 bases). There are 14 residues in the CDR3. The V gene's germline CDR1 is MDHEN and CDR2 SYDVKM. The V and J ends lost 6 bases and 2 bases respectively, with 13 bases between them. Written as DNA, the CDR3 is TGTGCCAGCAGGGACCCGGGGCAGAACTATGGCTACACCTTC. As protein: CASRDPGQNYGYTF.

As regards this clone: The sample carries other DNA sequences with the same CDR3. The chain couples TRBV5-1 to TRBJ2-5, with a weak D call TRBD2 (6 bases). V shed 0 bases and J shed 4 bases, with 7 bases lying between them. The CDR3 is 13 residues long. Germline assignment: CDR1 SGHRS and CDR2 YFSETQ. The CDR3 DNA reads TGCGCCAGCAGCTTGGTGGGAGGAGAGACCCAGTACTTC. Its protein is CASSLVGGETQYF.

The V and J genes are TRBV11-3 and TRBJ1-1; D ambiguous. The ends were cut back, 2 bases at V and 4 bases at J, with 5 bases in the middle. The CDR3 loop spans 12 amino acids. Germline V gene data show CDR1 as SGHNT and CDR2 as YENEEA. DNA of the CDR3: TGTGCCAGCAGCTTACAAGGCACTGAAGCTTTCTTT. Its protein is CASSLQGTEAFF.